This entry features one T cell receptor (beta chain) sequence. Its antigen is unidentified. Primers: 60 Vbeta forward and 13 Jbeta reverse. The repertoire was sequenced with immunoSEQ multiplex PCR; TCRdb's copy has only in-frame clones and lacks some. The top ten clones hold 5.4% of a sample with approximately 120,000 clones, approximately 71% of them seen once. This sample is drawn from a study of cytomegalovirus exposure and HLA in healthy donors. Germline assignment: CDR1 GTSNPN and CDR2 SVGIG (reference sequence). CDR3 size: 17 residues. Trimming took 1 base from V and 4 from J, leaving 20 bases between them. Whole-study findings and limits: Immune exposure information available was restricted to CMV serostatus.

The sample was PBMCs. The chain joins TRBV30 to TRBJ1-5, with D possibly matching TRBD1 (5 bases). The clonotype comes from a woman in her seventies in good health and CMV-seropositive. CDR3 amino acids: CAWSGWQGGVWNQPQHF. CDR3 bases: TGTGCCTGGAGTGGGTGGCAGGGAGGGGTTTGGAATCAGCCCCAGCATTTT.